The 16 T cell receptor beta chains below were found in one sample sequenced in a study of T cell changes during pregnancy in multiple sclerosis. Method: immunoSEQ multiplex PCR; TCRdb's copy keeps in-frame clones and lacks some. The data hold 81,000 or so clones, with approximately 90% observed a single time. Specimen: PBMCs, collected in the first trimester of pregnancy. The source of these receptors is a female donor in good health, serving as a control in a pregnancy study. Some clones in this sample may be carry-over from other donors' samples.

The chain has TRBV7-8 and TRBJ1-4; TRBD1 agrees at 8 bases. This CDR3 has 14 amino acids. J lost 8 bases, V lost 5 bases, and 7 bases had no gene match. The V gene's germline CDR1 is SGHVS and CDR2 FQNEAQ. As DNA, the CDR3 is TGTGCCAGCAGCATTGCAGGGGGCGTCGAAAAACTGTTTTTT. This translates into CASSIAGGVEKLFF.

CDR3 in DNA: TGTGCCAGCAGCTTCTCGGGAGCAACAGATACGCAGTATTTT. It translates to CASSFSGATDTQYF. The V and J genes are TRBV7-2 and TRBJ2-3, with TRBD2 as a possible D gene (6 bases). V was clipped by 3 bases and J by 3 bases, with 10 bases between them. Germline CDR1 is SGHTA and CDR2 is FQGNSA. The CDR3 is 14 amino acids.

The chain joins TRBV4-1 to TRBJ2-4; TRBD2 might be the D (7 bases). From germline, CDR1 is MGHRA and CDR2 YSYEKL. Trimming removed 0 bases at V and 7 bases at J, with 16 bases between. The CDR3 runs 16 residues. The CDR3 is CASSQDPGGARNIQYF. CDR3 DNA: TGCGCCAGCAGCCAAGACCCTGGGGGGGCCAGGAACATTCAGTACTTC.

This clone was seen a single time. This chain joins TRBV13 and TRBJ2-1, with TRBD2 matching over 7 bases. The CDR3 is 15 residues long. Germline CDR1 reads PRHDT; CDR2 reads FYEKMQ (reference sequence). V lost 1 base to trimming and J lost 5 bases; unmatched junction nucleotides: 5. CDR3 sequence: CASSLELARDNEQFF. The CDR3 DNA sequence: TGTGCCAGCAGCTTAGAACTAGCGAGGGACAATGAGCAGTTCTTC.

This chain connects TRBV30 to TRBJ1-6; 11 bases fit TRBD1. The germline gives CDR1 GTSNPN, CDR2 SVGIG (reference sequence). This CDR3 has 14 amino acids. Trimming removed 3 bases from V and 8 bases from J; junction bases left unmatched: 3. CDR3 in amino acids: CAWSPGQGDSPLHF. CDR3 nucleotide sequence: TGTGCCTGGAGCCCGGGACAGGGGGATTCACCCCTCCACTTT.

The chain joins TRBV7-9 to TRBJ2-1; 13 nucleotides line up with TRBD2. Germline V gene lookup returns CDR1 SEHNR and CDR2 FQNEAQ (reference sequence). Trimming took 3 bases from V and 4 from J; bases not matched to a gene: 3. The CDR3 spans 16 residues. CDR3 nucleotides: TGTGCCAGCAGCTTCACGGGACTAGCGGGGTACAATGAGCAGTTCTTC. This translates into CASSFTGLAGYNEQFF.

The chain is built from TRBV5-1 and TRBJ1-2; 9 nucleotides agree with TRBD1. The CDR3 sequence is 14 residues long. V dropped 3 bases and J dropped 6; count of bases not matched to a gene: 6. Looked up from germline, CDR1 is SGHRS and CDR2 is YFSETQ. CDR3 amino acids: CASSSMGQGNGYTF. CDR3 bases: TGCGCCAGCAGCTCAATGGGACAGGGCAATGGCTACACCTTC.

The rearrangement uses TRBV5-1 and TRBJ1-1, with unresolved D. The CDR3 has 16 amino acids. CDR1 SGHRS and CDR2 YFSETQ come from the germline V gene. The V end was cut by 0 bases, the J end by 4 bases, with 16 bases between. The CDR3 region has the DNA TGCGCCAGCAGCTTGGCCGGTGACACATTTGGCACTGAAGCTTTCTTT. Protein sequence: CASSLAGDTFGTEAFF.

The rearrangement links TRBV5-1 to TRBJ2-1; TRBD1 agrees at 9 bases. The CDR3 runs 15 residues. The germline gives CDR1 SGHRS, CDR2 YFSETQ. V was pared by 0 bases and J by 5 bases, with 3 bases of the junction left unmatched. The CDR3 reads CASSLDTGGHNEQFF. Here the CDR3 DNA reads TGCGCCAGCAGCTTGGATACAGGGGGCCACAATGAGCAGTTCTTC.

The V gene is TRBV27, the J gene TRBJ2-1; 11 bases align to TRBD2. Trimming took 5 bases from V and 7 from J; bases not matched to a gene: 10. The V gene's germline CDR1 is MNHEY and CDR2 SMNVEV (reference sequence). This CDR3 is 16 amino acids long. DNA for the CDR3: TGTGCCAGCAGTCTCCTTAGCGGGGGGGCGGTAAATGAGCAGTTCTTC. Residues: CASSLLSGGAVNEQFF.

This rearrangement joins TRBV28 to TRBJ2-3, with D maybe TRBD2 (5 bases). V lost 7 bases to trimming and J lost 0 bases, with 11 bases between them. Germline assignment: CDR1 MDHEN and CDR2 SYDVKM. CDR3 length equals 14 residues. CDR3 sequence: CASISVTSTDTQYF. Here the CDR3 DNA reads TGTGCCAGCATTAGCGTCACTAGCACAGATACGCAGTATTTT. The whole variable domain, filled in from reference TRBV28 and TRBJ2-3, reads DVKVTQSSRYLVKRTGEKVFLECVQDMDHENMFWYRQDPGLGLRLIYFSYDVKMKEKGDIPEGYSVSREKKERFSLILESASTNQTSMYLCASISVTSTDTQYFGPGTRLTVL.

The V call is TRBV19, the J call TRBJ2-1, with 10 bases matching TRBD2. The V gene end was trimmed by 5 bases and the J gene end by 8 bases; junction bases not matched to a gene: 3. From germline, CDR1 is LNHDA and CDR2 SQIVND (reference sequence). The CDR3 sequence is 13 residues long. This chain's CDR3 is CASSQAGGDEQFF. The CDR3 region has the DNA TGTGCCAGTAGTCAAGCGGGAGGGGATGAGCAGTTCTTC.

The chain has TRBV4-1 and TRBJ2-1; 14 bases map to TRBD2. J was trimmed by 6 bases and V by 1 base; bases with no gene match: 5. This CDR3 is built from 17 residues. Per the germline V gene, CDR1 is MGHRA and CDR2 is YSYEKL. The CDR3 protein is CASSQGGGTSGSNEQFF. CDR3 sequence (DNA): TGCGCCAGCAGCCAAGGTGGCGGGACTAGCGGGAGCAATGAGCAGTTCTTC.

The V gene is TRBV27, the J gene TRBJ2-1, with unresolved D. Per germline, CDR1 MNHEY and CDR2 SMNVEV (reference sequence). The V end lost 2 bases, the J end lost 4 bases, and 15 bases lay between the germline ends. The CDR3 is 16 residues long. The CDR3 DNA sequence: TGTGCCAGCAGTTTAACTCCTCCTATAACGTACAATGAGCAGTTCTTC. Protein product: CASSLTPPITYNEQFF.

This chain connects TRBV5-5 to TRBJ1-5, with a possible D match to TRBD1 (6 bases). Germline values: CDR1 SGHKS, CDR2 YYEKEE (reference sequence). The CDR3 consists of 14 residues. V shed 2 bases and J shed 1 base, with 7 bases lying between them. The CDR3 here is CASSLGGSNQPQHF. CDR3 bases: TGTGCCAGCAGCTTAGGGGGAAGCAATCAGCCCCAGCATTTT.

The V gene is TRBV7-2, the J gene TRBJ2-3, with 12 positions matching TRBD2. V dropped 4 bases and J dropped 5; count of bases not matched to a gene: 1. The CDR3 has 14 residues. The V gene's germline CDR1 is SGHTA and CDR2 FQGNSA. The CDR3 DNA is TGTGCCAGCAGCTCTAGCGGGAGGGTAGATACGCAGTATTTT. Protein product: CASSSSGRVDTQYF.